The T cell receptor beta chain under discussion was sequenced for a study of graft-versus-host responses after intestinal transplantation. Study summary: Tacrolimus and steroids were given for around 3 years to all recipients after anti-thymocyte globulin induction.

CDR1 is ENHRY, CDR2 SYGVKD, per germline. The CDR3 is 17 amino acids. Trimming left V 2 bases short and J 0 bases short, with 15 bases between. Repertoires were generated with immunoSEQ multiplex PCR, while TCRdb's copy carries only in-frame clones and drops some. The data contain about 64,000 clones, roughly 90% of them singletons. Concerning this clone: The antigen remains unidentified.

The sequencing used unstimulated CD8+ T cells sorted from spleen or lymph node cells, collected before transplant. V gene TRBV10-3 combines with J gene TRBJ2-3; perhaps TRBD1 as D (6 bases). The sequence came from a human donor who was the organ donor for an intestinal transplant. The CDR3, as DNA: TGTGCCATCAGTGAGCCCTACAGGGCGGCCAGCACAGATACGCAGTATTTT. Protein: CAISEPYRAASTDTQYF.